The rows below give T cell receptor beta chains drawn from one sample of a study of breast tumors, draining lymph nodes, adjacent tissues. TCRdb reprocessed the multiplex PCR reads via MiXCR and lists one record per CDR3 protein. The data contain approximately 210,000 distinct CDR3 sequences, about 30% of them singletons. Sequenced input: axillary lymph node tissue. Receptor source: a female donor with breast cancer. Some clones in this sample may be carry-over from other donors' samples. The CDR3 runs from the conserved cysteine through the conserved F or W. Each record gives: clone size, D gene, V gene, J gene, CDR3 protein, CDR3 DNA. The D gene is left open where the match is weak. Size is omitted from some rows. Given values are once, few, many or a class for expanded clones.

many	TRBD2	TRBV5-4	TRBJ2-3	CASSPGGGDTQYF	TGTGCCAGCAGCCCGGGGGGAGGAGATACGCAGTATTTT
many	NA	TRBV12-3/TRBV12-4	TRBJ2-5	CASSLRDQRAETQYF	TGTGCCAGCAGTTTACGGGACCAGAGGGCAGAGACCCAGTACTTC
few	NA	TRBV7-9	TRBJ2-2	CASSSGDGAGGELFF	TGTGCCAGCAGCTCCGGGGACGGGGCTGGCGGGGAGCTGTTTTTT
many	NA	TRBV11-2	TRBJ1-3	CASSPQRSGNTIYF	TGTGCCAGCAGCCCCCAGCGCTCTGGAAACACCATATATTTT
many	NA	TRBV30	TRBJ2-7	CAWGRGRRSYEQYF	TGTGCCTGGGGTAGAGGGCGTCGCTCCTACGAGCAGTACTTC
many	TRBD1	TRBV12-3/TRBV12-4	TRBJ2-5	CASSFRTGDKTQYF	TGTGCCAGCAGTTTCCGGACAGGGGACAAGACCCAGTACTTC
many	TRBD2	TRBV7-6	TRBJ2-1	CASSLKGAGGPNEQFF	TGTGCCAGCAGCTTAAAGGGAGCGGGAGGGCCGAATGAGCAGTTCTTC
few	NA	TRBV5-1	TRBJ2-4	CASSPLGTGRSGLQYF	TGCGCCAGCAGCCCCTTAGGTACGGGGCGATCAGGCCTCCAGTACTTC
many	NA	TRBV4-1	TRBJ2-2	CASSRGLGTGELFF	TGCGCCAGCAGCAGAGGGTTGGGGACCGGGGAGCTGTTTTTT
NA	NA	TRBV6-2/TRBV6-3	TRBJ2-6	CASSPTRANVLTF	TGTGCCAGCAGTCCTACTAGGGCCAACGTCCTGACTTTC
NA	NA	TRBV20-1	TRBJ2-1	CSARDLTQRQVGSTNEQFF	TGCAGTGCTAGAGATCTCACGCAGAGGCAGGTCGGGAGTACCAATGAGCAGTTCTTC
NA	TRBD2	TRBV20-1	TRBJ2-5	CSARIAGEGAETQYF	TGCAGTGCTAGAATAGCGGGAGAGGGAGCAGAGACCCAGTACTTC
NA	TRBD2	TRBV20-1	TRBJ2-5	CSAPRRTSGF	TGCAGTGCCCCCCGGAGGACTAGCGGCTTC
many	TRBD2	TRBV11-1	TRBJ2-3	CASSLGLADTQYF	TGTGCCAGCAGCTTAGGACTAGCCGATACGCAGTATTTT
few	NA	TRBV18	TRBJ1-3	CASSPVHWLQLSGNTIYF	TGTGCCAGCTCACCTGTCCATTGGCTACAGCTTTCTGGAAACACCATATATTTT
many	TRBD2	TRBV20-1	TRBJ2-1	CSAAGLAGYNEQFF	TGCAGTGCTGCGGGACTAGCGGGATACAATGAGCAGTTCTTC
NA	TRBD1	TRBV18	TRBJ2-7	CASSPPRQGAYEQYF	TGTGCCAGCTCACCACCGAGACAGGGTGCTTACGAGCAGTACTTC
many	TRBD2	TRBV5-1	TRBJ2-7	CASSLASGVYEQYF	TGCGCCAGCAGCTTGGCTAGCGGGGTCTACGAGCAGTACTTC
many	NA	TRBV15	TRBJ2-1	CATSSRSNNWQFF	TGTGCCACCAGCAGCCGATCTAATAACTGGCAGTTCTTC
many	NA	TRBV5-1	TRBJ2-5	CASSLTGGGYEETQYF	TGCGCCAGCAGCTTGACTGGCGGTGGATACGAAGAGACCCAGTACTTC
many	TRBD1	TRBV7-3	TRBJ2-5	CASSRDSTETQYF	TGTGCCAGCAGTCGGGACAGCACGGAGACCCAGTACTTC
many	NA	TRBV2	TRBJ2-7	CASRSSSVDYEQYF	TGTGCCAGCAGGAGTAGCTCTGTGGACTACGAGCAGTACTTC
many	TRBD1	TRBV14	TRBJ2-2	CASSPPGQGLFGELFF	TGTGCCAGCAGCCCCCCGGGACAGGGCTTGTTCGGGGAGCTGTTTTTT